This is a list of T cell receptor beta chains from one sample in a study of regulatory dendritic cells for organ transplantation. The repertoire was sequenced with immunoSEQ multiplex PCR; TCRdb's copy has only in-frame clones and lacks some. The table lists some 11,000 clones, 75% to 80% of them singletons, with 1% to 1.4% in the top ten. For these receptors, no antigen is known. What was sequenced was naive CD8+ T cells from blood cultured with regulatory dendritic cells. The receptors come from a human donor in good health. The CDR3 runs from the conserved cysteine through the conserved F or W. Fields, in order: clone size, D gene, V gene, J gene, CDR3 length, CDR3 DNA, CDR3 protein. The D gene is left open where the match is weak. Expanded clones get a size class; other rows say once, few or many, or leave the size out.

>medium-sized|TRBD1|TRBV13|TRBJ1-1|16
TGTGCCAGCAGCTTAGAGACGGGACAGGGGTGGACTGAAGCTTTCTTT
CASSLETGQGWTEAFF
>-|TRBD2|TRBV7-2|TRBJ2-3|17
TGTGCCAGCAGCTTATCCCTTAGCGGGATAAGCACAGATACGCAGTATTTT
CASSLSLSGISTDTQYF
>-|TRBD2|TRBV4-2|TRBJ2-1|17
TGTGCCAGCAGCCAAGATCTGAGGGGACTAGCCAACAATGAGCAGTTCTTC
CASSQDLRGLANNEQFF
>-|-|TRBV11-2|TRBJ2-7|14
TGTGCCAGCAGCTTGGGCCAGGGGTCTCCCGAGCAGTACTTC
CASSLGQGSPEQYF
>-|-|TRBV13|TRBJ2-5|12
TGTGCCAGCAGCCCGACACAAGAGACCCAGTACTTC
CASSPTQETQYF
>-|-|TRBV29-1|TRBJ2-1|14
TGCAGCGTCCTAAAGGTGAGGGAATACAATGAGCAGTTCTTC
CSVLKVREYNEQFF
>-|-|TRBV25-1|TRBJ1-2|10
TGTGCCAGTGGAGAGGGTGGCTACACCTTC
CASGEGGYTF
>few|TRBD1|TRBV27|TRBJ1-5|15
TGTGCCAGCAGGCCTGGGACAGCTAACAATCAGCCCCAGCATTTT
CASRPGTANNQPQHF
>few|TRBD1|TRBV7-9|TRBJ1-2|15
TGTGCCAGCAGCCTGCCGGGACAGGCGAGCTATGGCTACACCTTC
CASSLPGQASYGYTF
>-|TRBD1|TRBV6-5|TRBJ1-1|15
TGTGCCAGCAGCTCCGACGGACAGGTTAACCTTGGCGCTTTCTTT
CASSSDGQVNLGAFF
>once|TRBD2|TRBV4-1|TRBJ2-3|13
TGCGCCAGCCTAGCGGGGAGCACAGATACGCAGTATTTT
CASLAGSTDTQYF
>few|-|TRBV4-1|TRBJ2-1|14
TGCGCCAGCAGCCAGGCCTCGAACTACAATGAGCAGTTCTTC
CASSQASNYNEQFF
>-|TRBD1|TRBV15|TRBJ2-7|15
TGTGCCACCAGCAGAGAAGGCAGGGGGCAGTACGAGCAGTACTTC
CATSREGRGQYEQYF
>-|TRBD1|TRBV27|TRBJ2-7|14
TGTGCCAGCAGTCTCCAGGGGACAGTCTACGAGCAGTACTTC
CASSLQGTVYEQYF
>-|TRBD1|TRBV4-3|TRBJ1-2|16
TGCGCCAGCAGCCCGGGGGCCAGACAGGGACACTATGGCTACACCTTC
CASSPGARQGHYGYTF
>-|-|TRBV4-3|TRBJ2-7|13
TGCGCCAGCAGCCAAGGAACAGTCAGCGAGCAGTACTTC
CASSQGTVSEQYF
>-|-|TRBV7-9|TRBJ1-6|15
TGTGCCAGCAGCTTAGTAGGCGGGTACAATTCACCCCTCCACTTT
CASSLVGGYNSPLHF
>-|TRBD2|TRBV4-2|TRBJ2-1|18
TGTGCCAGCAGCCAAGAGTTAGCGGGGGGGCCCACCTACAATGAGCAGTTCTTC
CASSQELAGGPTYNEQFF
>-|-|TRBV28|TRBJ1-1|14
TGTGCCAGCAGTTTAGAACAGGGAAGCACTGAAGCTTTCTTT
CASSLEQGSTEAFF
>-|-|TRBV13|TRBJ2-7|14
TGTGCCAGCAGCTCTCGGACGGGAAACTACGAGCAGTACTTC
CASSSRTGNYEQYF
>-|TRBD2|TRBV11-3|TRBJ2-5|15
TGTGCCAGCAGTCAACTAGCGGGAGGTATGGAGACCCAGTACTTC
CASSQLAGGMETQYF
>once|-|TRBV2|TRBJ2-1|12
TGTGCCAGCAGTCCCACGGGGTATGAGCAGTTCTTC
CASSPTGYEQFF
>-|TRBD2|TRBV7-3|TRBJ2-3|16
TGTGCCAGCACCCCCGTGGGCGGGGGGGCGGCAGATACGCAGTATTTT
CASTPVGGGAADTQYF
>-|-|TRBV5-6|TRBJ2-2|12
TGTGCCAGCAGCTTGACTCCCGGGGAGCTGTTTTTT
CASSLTPGELFF
>-|TRBD1|TRBV23-1|TRBJ1-1|15
TGCGCCAGCAGTCAATCCGGGAATGGGACAGGTGAAGCTTTCTTT
CASSQSGNGTGEAFF
>-|-|TRBV4-1|TRBJ2-1|13
TGCGCCAGCAGCCAGGTAGATACGAATGAGCAGTTCTTC
CASSQVDTNEQFF
>-|-|TRBV5-5|TRBJ2-1|16
TGTGCCAGCAGCTTGGACAGGCAGAGCTCCTACAATGAGCAGTTCTTC
CASSLDRQSSYNEQFF
>once|-|TRBV9|TRBJ2-4|13
TGTGCCAGCAGCGTAGAGGGCGGAGGCATTCAGTACTTC
CASSVEGGGIQYF
>once|-|TRBV19|TRBJ2-7|13
TGTGCCAGTAGTATAGGGAGAGCGGCCGAGCAGTACTTC
CASSIGRAAEQYF
>-|TRBD1|TRBV5-1|TRBJ2-7|13
TGCGCCAGCAGCCCGCCGACAGGGAGCGAGCAGTACTTC
CASSPPTGSEQYF
>-|-|TRBV11-3|TRBJ2-3|16
TGTGCCAGCCCCACCGTTGGGGGCAGAAACACAGATACGCAGTATTTT
CASPTVGGRNTDTQYF
>-|-|TRBV9|TRBJ1-3|15
TGTGCCAGCAGCGTAGATATCAGGGCGGGAAACACCATATATTTT
CASSVDIRAGNTIYF